This T cell receptor beta chain was retrieved from a study of T-cell reconstitution after alpha-beta-depleted transplantation in children. This clonotype was counted between two and nine times. Researchers prepared the TCRbeta library using unique molecular identifiers, the study reports. TCRdb recomputed calls from the PCR reads with MiXCR, one row per CDR3 protein. The table lists under 450,000 distinct CDR3 sequences, roughly 13% of them singletons. This receptor was obtained from a human donor who donated a stem cell graft to a child with Fanconi anemia. The sample in question was PBMCs, obtained from the stem cell graft.

As DNA, the CDR3 is TGTGCCAGCAGTTACTCGGACAGGGACGAGAAAGCTTTCTTT. Encoded protein: CASSYSDRDEKAFF. The chain links TRBV6-5 to TRBJ1-1, with 8 bases matching TRBD1. Per germline, CDR1 MNHEY and CDR2 SVGAGI. The CDR3 has 14 residues. The V gene end was trimmed by 0 bases and the J gene end by 9 bases; junction bases not matched to a gene: 6.